This T cell receptor (beta chain) stems from a study of CD8 T cells in Susac syndrome. Study results and caveats: The TCR sequencing and HLA analysis in the study involved a relatively small number of individuals, as the study acknowledged.

On this clonotype itself: Its target is unknown.

An input of roughly 0.5 to 1 ug of RNA was subjected to reverse transcription using random hexamers. In TCRdb, the immunoSEQ multiplex PCR reads were re-called with MiXCR into one record per CDR3 protein. The sample consists of 100,000 to 150,000 distinct CDR3 sequences, over 85% of them appearing once. TCR beta sequencing covered blood CD8+ and CD4+ T cells. The controls were healthy donors who were matched for age and sex. The V end lost 3 bases, the J end lost 10 bases, and 18 bases lay between the germline ends. The CDR3 covers 14 residues. Germline V lookup: CDR1 SGHTA, CDR2 FQGNSA. The sequence came from a human donor in good health. Sample: CD4+ T cells from PBMCs. The chain is built from TRBV7-2 and TRBJ1-1; TRBD1 might be the D (6 bases). The CDR3 here is CASSLAGVGGLAFF. The CDR3 DNA follows: TGTGCCAGCAGCTTGGCGGGGGTAGGGGGTTTAGCTTTCTTT.